This entry lists 16 T cell receptor beta chains sequenced from one sample in a study of T-cell memory formation after mild COVID-19. TCRdb re-called the 5' RACE reads through MiXCR, storing one row per CDR3 protein. The sample holds 250,000 to 350,000 distinct CDR3 sequences; roughly an eighth are singletons and the top ten take 21%. The specimen sequenced was PBMCs or a T cell subset sorted from them (not recorded which). These receptors all stem from a man between 18 and 29 years old who had mild COVID-19 (a few samples of this study predate the infection). Cell type and time point are not known.

The chain uses TRBV12-3 or TRBV12-4 and TRBJ2-2; tentatively, D is TRBD1 or TRBD2 (5 bases each). The CDR3 has 17 amino acids. The V gene lost 3 bases and the J gene lost 4 bases, with 18 bases spanning the gap. CDR3 amino acids: CASSFFGLGAATGELFF. CDR3 nucleotides: TGTGCCAGCAGTTTTTTCGGGCTCGGGGCGGCCACCGGGGAGCTGTTTTTT.

This clonotype was found a few times. J is TRBJ2-7 and V is TRBV15, with a tentative D call TRBD1 (6 bases). V was trimmed by 0 bases and J by 7 bases, leaving 16 bases between them. The CDR3 has 15 residues. Per germline, CDR1 LNHNV and CDR2 YYDKDF (reference sequence). The CDR3 DNA follows: TGTGCCACCAGCAGAGATAGGTTGGGGGCGGGTGAGCAGTACTTC. Translation: CATSRDRLGAGEQYF.

This clonotype was picked up a small number of times. This chain connects TRBV6-2 or TRBV6-3 to TRBJ2-5; a weak D match, TRBD2 (6 bases). Trimming removed 4 bases at V and 5 bases at J, with 11 bases between. This CDR3 comprises 13 residues. CDR1 and CDR2 from the germline V gene are MNHEY and SVGEGT. CDR3 loop: CASSWRVWETQYF. The CDR3 DNA sequence: TGTGCCAGCAGTTGGAGGGTGTGGGAGACCCAGTACTTC.

This clonotype came up once. J is TRBJ2-3 and V is TRBV4-3; weak D call: TRBD1 (6 bases). CDR1 and CDR2 (germline): LGHNA, YSLEER. There are 16 residues in the CDR3. The ends were cut back, 0 bases at V and 4 bases at J, with 14 bases in the middle. DNA for the CDR3: TGCGCCAGCAGCCAAGAACCAGGGTCAGGGGCAGATACGCAGTATTTT. It specifies CASSQEPGSGADTQYF.

The chain has TRBV7-8 and TRBJ2-5; possibly TRBD1 for D (6 bases). The CDR3 loop spans 15 amino acids. Trimming removed 2 bases from V and 2 bases from J, with 12 bases in between. CDR1 and CDR2 from the germline V gene are SGHVS and FQNEAQ. DNA of the CDR3: TGTGCCAGCAGCTTAAGACGGCAGGGGCAAGAGACCCAGTACTTC. The encoded protein is CASSLRRQGQETQYF.

The genes are TRBV20-1 and TRBJ2-6; D possibly corresponds to TRBD2 (5 bases). Germline CDR1 is DFQATT and CDR2 is SNEGSKA (reference sequence). V lost 6 bases and J lost 4, with 13 bases in between. This CDR3 is 14 amino acids long. CDR3: CSAPNTRGANVLTF. DNA for the CDR3: TGCAGTGCACCCAACACTAGGGGGGCCAACGTCCTGACTTTC.

This chain connects TRBV7-2 to TRBJ2-1; 7 bases are a match to TRBD2. Trimming removed 6 bases from V and 1 base from J; junction bases left unmatched: 12. The CDR3 extends over 17 amino acids. The germline CDR1 and CDR2 sequences are SGHTA and FQGNSA. The CDR3 region is CASRPSPWRGSYNEQFF. CDR3 DNA sequence: TGTGCCAGCAGACCCTCTCCGTGGCGGGGGTCCTACAATGAGCAGTTCTTC.

A few counts support this clonotype. The chain couples TRBV12-3 or TRBV12-4 to TRBJ2-2; 7 bases align to TRBD1. This CDR3 is built from 14 residues. V gave up 6 bases and J gave up 2 bases; unmatched junction bases: 3. For the CDR3, the DNA is TGTGCCAGCAGGGGACAGTTTAACACCGGGGAGCTGTTTTTT. It yields the protein CASRGQFNTGELFF.

This clonotype showed up just a few times. V gene TRBV7-2 combines with J gene TRBJ1-1; maybe TRBD1 (5 bases). Per germline, CDR1 SGHTA and CDR2 FQGNSA. The CDR3 length is 15 residues. Trimming cost V 5 bases and J 1 base, with 14 bases left between them. The CDR3 region has the DNA TGTGCCAGCAGCCAACAACCTACAGGGAACACTGAAGCTTTCTTT. Translated, it gives CASSQQPTGNTEAFF.

The chain has TRBV20-1 and TRBJ1-6, with 7 bases identical to TRBD1. The V gene's germline CDR1 is DFQATT and CDR2 SNEGSKA (reference sequence). Trimming at V came to 1 base and at J to 7 bases, leaving 4 bases not matched to a gene. The CDR3 spans 14 residues. CDR3 nucleotides: TGCAGTGCTAGAGTGACAGGGTGGAATTCACCCCTCCACTTT. It specifies CSARVTGWNSPLHF.

This clonotype occurred many times. The rearrangement links TRBV5-5 to TRBJ1-6; 10 bases agree with TRBD1. This CDR3 has 16 amino acids. CDR1 is SGHKS, CDR2 YYEKEE, per germline (reference sequence). Trimming cost V 4 bases and J 10 bases; bases outside gene matches: 11. CDR3 in amino acids: CASSQQWDRGGSPLHF. The CDR3 coding sequence is TGTGCCAGCAGCCAACAATGGGACAGGGGCGGATCACCCCTCCACTTT.

The chain carries TRBV5-4 and TRBJ1-1; tentatively, D is TRBD1 (6 bases). Germline V gives CDR1 SGHNT, CDR2 YYREEE (reference sequence). Trimming stripped 4 bases from V and 0 bases from J, with 16 bases between. This CDR3 spans 16 amino acids. The CDR3 DNA sequence: TGTGCCAGCAGCCCTGGGGGGGCCGCGATGAACACTGAAGCTTTCTTT. It codes for CASSPGGAAMNTEAFF.

This chain uses TRBV20-1 with TRBJ2-3; D is possibly TRBD2 (6 bases). In germline, CDR1 is DFQATT, CDR2 SNEGSKA (reference sequence). V was shortened by 6 bases and J by 0 bases, with 16 bases between the two germline ends. The CDR3 extends over 15 amino acids. In DNA form, the CDR3 reads TGCAGTGCCCCTCGTGGAGGGACTAGCACAGATACGCAGTATTTT. Translated, it gives CSAPRGGTSTDTQYF.

This clonotype was detected only a few times. This sequence joins TRBV7-8 and TRBJ2-7, with TRBD1 matching over 10 bases. Germline V CDR1 and CDR2: SGHVS, FQNEAQ. With V trimmed by 5 bases and J by 4 bases, 5 bases remained unmatched. The length of the CDR3 is 14 residues. The CDR3 DNA sequence: TGTGCCAGCAGCCCCAGGGACAGGGGTTACGAGCAGTACTTC. Encoded protein: CASSPRDRGYEQYF.

This chain connects TRBV20-1 to TRBJ2-7; TRBD2 agrees at 9 bases. The CDR3 runs to 13 residues. Germline CDR1 reads DFQATT; CDR2 reads SNEGSKA (reference sequence). V trimming: 7 bases; J trimming: 2 bases; junction bases outside the gene matches: 6. This CDR3 is CSVRGGGAYEQYV. CDR3 in DNA: TGCAGTGTTCGGGGCGGGGGGGCCTACGAGCAGTACGTC.

This clonotype turned up a few times. The rearrangement uses TRBV9 and TRBJ2-3; D gene uncertain. Germline V CDR1 and CDR2: SGDLS, YYNGEE. This CDR3 region has 16 residues. The V end was cut by 0 bases, the J end by 0 bases, with 11 bases between. The CDR3 reads CASSVAYGFSTDTQYF. For the CDR3, the DNA is TGTGCCAGCAGCGTAGCTTATGGGTTTAGCACAGATACGCAGTATTTT.